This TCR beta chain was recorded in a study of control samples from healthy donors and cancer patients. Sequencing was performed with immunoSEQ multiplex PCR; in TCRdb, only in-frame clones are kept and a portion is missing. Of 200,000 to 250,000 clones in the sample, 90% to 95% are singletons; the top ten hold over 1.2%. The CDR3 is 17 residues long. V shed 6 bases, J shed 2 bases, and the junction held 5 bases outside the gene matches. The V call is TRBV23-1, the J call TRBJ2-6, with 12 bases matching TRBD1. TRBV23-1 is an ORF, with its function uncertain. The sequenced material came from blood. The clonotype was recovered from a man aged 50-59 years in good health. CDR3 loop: CASSGTGGAPGANVLTF. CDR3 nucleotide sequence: TGCGCCAGCAGCGGGACAGGGGGCGCCCCTGGGGCCAACGTCCTGACTTTC.